A selection of T cell receptor beta chains follows, all from one sample in a study of CD8 T cells in Susac syndrome. TCRdb processed the immunoSEQ multiplex PCR reads anew with MiXCR; each CDR3 protein has one entry. The sample shows over 200,000 distinct CDR3 sequences, 85% to 95% of them seen only once. Sequencing was done on a sample of CD4+ T cells from PBMCs. The receptors stem from a human donor with multiple sclerosis. Each CDR3 is given with its conserved first and last residue. The D gene is left open where the match is weak. Some rows mark clone size as missing; the rest say once, few, many or name a class of expanded clone.

V,D,size,J,DNA,CDR3
TRBV30,.,.,TRBJ1-6,TGTGCCTGGAATGAGGGACTCCAGTCCTATAATTCACCCCTCCACTTT,CAWNEGLQSYNSPLHF
TRBV30,.,.,TRBJ1-1,TGTGCCTGGAGTGGGGGCTCGGGGATTAACACTGAAGCTTTCTTT,CAWSGGSGINTEAFF
TRBV30,.,.,TRBJ2-3,TGTGCCTGGAGGTCTGCCAGCACAGATACGCAGTATTTT,CAWRSASTDTQYF
TRBV29-1,.,.,TRBJ1-4,TGCAGCGCAGTGACCGACGCAACTAATGAAAAACTGTTTTTT,CSAVTDATNEKLFF
TRBV30,.,once,TRBJ1-2,TGTGCCTGGATAGGAACATCTAACTATGGCTACACCTTC,CAWIGTSNYGYTF
TRBV11-2,.,.,TRBJ1-1,TGTGCCAGCAGCATCAACCCCTCTGACAGGATTGAAGCTTTCTTT,CASSINPSDRIEAFF
TRBV3-1,.,few,TRBJ2-4,TGTGCCAGCAGCCAGGAACTAGCCAAAAACATTCAGTACTTC,CASSQELAKNIQYF
TRBV6-5,.,.,TRBJ1-2,TGTGCCAGCAGTCTCGGGACACTCGGCTATGGCTACACCTTC,CASSLGTLGYGYTF
TRBV20-1,.,.,TRBJ2-1,TGCAGTGCTATAGGGCGGGTCTCCTACAATGAGCAGTTCTTC,CSAIGRVSYNEQFF
TRBV7-2,.,.,TRBJ2-1,TGTGCCAGCAGCTTCAAGGAGGGGAATGAGCAGTTCTTC,CASSFKEGNEQFF
TRBV20-1,.,.,TRBJ1-6,TGCAGTGCCATAAGGGGGGAGAATTCACCCCTCCACTTT,CSAIRGENSPLHF
TRBV5-6,TRBD2,once,TRBJ2-3,TGTGCCAGCAGCTTGCCCCGGACTAGCGGCACAGATACGCAGTATTTT,CASSLPRTSGTDTQYF
TRBV3-1,.,.,TRBJ2-3,TGTGCCAGCAGCCTGCACAGTGGCGTGGGAGGTACGCAGTATTTT,CASSLHSGVGGTQYF
TRBV12-3/TRBV12-4,.,.,TRBJ2-5,TGTGCCAGCAGTCCGCCTAGGGGTCCGGGGACCCAGTACTTC,CASSPPRGPGTQYF
TRBV5-1,TRBD1,.,TRBJ1-1,TGCGCCAGCAGCTTTGAGACAGGGTGGGGGGCTTTCTTT,CASSFETGWGAFF
TRBV3-1,.,.,TRBJ2-1,TGTGCCAGCAGCCTGTCGCTCGGCGGCTACAATGAGCAGTTCTTC,CASSLSLGGYNEQFF
TRBV3-1,.,.,TRBJ2-4,TGTGCCAGCAGCCCGACCTTGGGGTTAGCCAAAAACATTCAGTACTTC,CASSPTLGLAKNIQYF
TRBV18,.,.,TRBJ1-6,TGTGCCAGCTCACCGGACAGCCGTAATTCACCCCTCCACTTT,CASSPDSRNSPLHF
TRBV29-1,.,.,TRBJ1-1,TGCAGCGTTGATTCCGGGGTTGGGGCTTTCTTT,CSVDSGVGAFF
TRBV29-1,.,.,TRBJ2-5,TGCAGCGTTGAACCTAAGGAGACCCAGTACTTC,CSVEPKETQYF
TRBV20-1,.,.,TRBJ2-4,TGCAGTGCCAGGGGTGGGACTGGCATTCAGTACTTC,CSARGGTGIQYF
TRBV9,.,.,TRBJ2-5,TGTGCCAGCAGCGTCAAGGGATCAGAGACCCAGTACTTC,CASSVKGSETQYF
TRBV29-1,TRBD1,.,TRBJ1-2,TGCAGCGTTGAAGATCTAGGGGGCGCGGACTATGGCTACACCTTC,CSVEDLGGADYGYTF
TRBV20-1,.,once,TRBJ2-1,TGCAGTGCAACGGACACCAGGTACAATGAGCAGTTCTTC,CSATDTRYNEQFF
TRBV30,.,.,TRBJ2-1,TGTGCCTGGAGTGAGCCGGGTCGAGTTCTATACAATGAGCAGTTCTTC,CAWSEPGRVLYNEQFF
TRBV13,.,.,TRBJ2-1,TGTGCCAGCAGCTTTAGACGGGCTCGCTCCTACAATGAGCAGTTCTTC,CASSFRRARSYNEQFF
TRBV20-1,.,.,TRBJ2-5,TGCAGTGCTATCCAGGGGGGGCAAGAGACCCAGTACTTC,CSAIQGGQETQYF
TRBV7-2,.,.,TRBJ2-1,TGTGCCAGCAGCTTAAGCAGAAACAATGAGCAGTTCTTC,CASSLSRNNEQFF
TRBV11-2,.,.,TRBJ2-3,TGTGCCAGCAGCGCCGCCGCCCCGGATACGCAGTATTTT,CASSAAAPDTQYF
TRBV13,TRBD2,.,TRBJ2-5,TGTGCCAGCAGCTTTAGCCGGCGGGGGTTAGAGACCCAGTACTTC,CASSFSRRGLETQYF
TRBV19,.,.,TRBJ2-5,TGTGCCAGTAGTGGAGCCCGAGAGACCCAGTACTTC,CASSGARETQYF
TRBV29-1,.,few,TRBJ1-1,TGCAGCGTTGAAGACAGAAACACTGAAGCTTTCTTT,CSVEDRNTEAFF
TRBV24-1,.,.,TRBJ2-3,TGTGCCACCAGTGACAGGGGTTTCATCGATACGCAGTATTTT,CATSDRGFIDTQYF
TRBV30,.,once,TRBJ1-6,TGTGCCTGGAGTAAGGGGGATAATTCACCCCTCCACTTT,CAWSKGDNSPLHF
TRBV24-1,TRBD1,.,TRBJ1-2,TGTGCCACCAGTGACGATACAGGGGGCGTCCATGGCTACACCTTC,CATSDDTGGVHGYTF
TRBV6-1,.,.,TRBJ1-6,TGTGCCAGCACCCTCGGGGCCTCATCTATCAATTCACCCCTCCACTTT,CASTLGASSINSPLHF
TRBV11-2,.,.,TRBJ1-5,TGTGCCAGCAGCCGATCCGGGATCCGCAATCAGCCCCAGCATTTT,CASSRSGIRNQPQHF
TRBV25-1,.,.,TRBJ1-5,TGTGCCAGCAGTGCTGGGGGTAATCAGCCCCAGCATTTT,CASSAGGNQPQHF
TRBV6-1,.,.,TRBJ2-4,TGTGCCAGCAGTGAAGCGCTGAGGACTATGCTAGCAGAGGTAGCCAAAAACATTCAGTACTTC,CASSEALRTMLAEVAKNIQYF
TRBV2,TRBD1,.,TRBJ1-5,TGTGCCAGCAGTGGGGACAGGAAGATACAGCCCCAGCATTTT,CASSGDRKIQPQHF
TRBV9,.,.,TRBJ1-2,TGTGCCAGCAGCGGGACCTACTATGGCTACACCTTC,CASSGTYYGYTF
TRBV6-5,TRBD1,.,TRBJ2-1,TGTGCCAGCAGTTACGACAGGGGAAATGAGCAGTTCTTC,CASSYDRGNEQFF
TRBV30,.,once,TRBJ1-2,TGTGCCTGGACCCGTAGAGTGACTCTAAACTATGGCTACACCTTC,CAWTRRVTLNYGYTF
TRBV6-1,.,.,TRBJ2-1,TGTGCCAGCAGCCCAGGGCTGGGGAAATACAATGAGCAGTTCTTC,CASSPGLGKYNEQFF
TRBV7-2,.,.,TRBJ1-3,TGTGCCAGCAGCTCTCACCCCTTAGGTGGGCAAATAGGGAACACCATATATTTT,CASSSHPLGGQIGNTIYF
TRBV18,TRBD1,.,TRBJ1-6,TGTGCCAGCTCACCGTCGGCAGGGGGAGGTTCACCCCTCCACTTT,CASSPSAGGGSPLHF
TRBV5-1,.,.,TRBJ2-2,TGCGCCAGCAGTCAGGCGGAGCCAAACACCGGGGAGCTGTTTTTT,CASSQAEPNTGELFF
TRBV30,.,.,TRBJ1-2,TGTGCCGCAAGCCGACCGGGAGGCAACTATGGCTACACCTTC,CAASRPGGNYGYTF
TRBV10-3,.,once,TRBJ2-5,TGTGCCATCAGTCCCAACTTGGATGGCGGGACCCAGTACTTC,CAISPNLDGGTQYF
TRBV7-9,TRBD1,.,TRBJ2-7,TGTGCCAGCAGCTTAGGACGACAGGGTGACGAGCAGTACTTC,CASSLGRQGDEQYF
TRBV29-1,.,.,TRBJ1-1,TGCAGCGTCAGCAGGGGCACTGAAGCTTTCTTT,CSVSRGTEAFF
TRBV29-1,TRBD1,.,TRBJ2-3,TGCAGCGGGGGACAGGGGACAGATACGCAGTATTTT,CSGGQGTDTQYF
TRBV9,.,.,TRBJ1-1,TGTGCCAGCAGCCCCTATAGGGACATGAACACTGAAGCTTTCTTT,CASSPYRDMNTEAFF
TRBV11-2,.,.,TRBJ2-7,TGTGCCAGCAGCTTAGTGGGGGGCCAGCAGTACTTC,CASSLVGGQQYF
TRBV12-3/TRBV12-4,.,.,TRBJ1-2,TGTGCCAGCAGTCAACAGGCGGCAGGGGTTTCCTATGGCTACACCTTC,CASSQQAAGVSYGYTF
TRBV30,.,.,TRBJ2-2,TGTGCCTGGAGTCTCTCGGGGTCCGGGGAGCTGTTTTTT,CAWSLSGSGELFF
TRBV6-2/TRBV6-3,.,.,TRBJ1-2,TGTGCCAGCAGCCCCATTCCTAGTTACCGGGCTTTGAACTATGGCTACACCTTC,CASSPIPSYRALNYGYTF